This TCR beta chain comes out of a study of blood T cell repertoires in COVID-19. Looked up from germline, CDR1 is KGHSY and CDR2 is FQNENV. The ends were cut back, 2 bases at V and 7 bases at J, with 20 bases in the middle. There are 16 residues in the CDR3. Profiled with immunoSEQ multiplex PCR; TCRdb holds only in-frame clones, not every one. Of roughly 230,000 clones listed, about 80% are singletons. Sequencing was carried out using peripheral blood. The TCR sequence derives from a woman between 50 and 59 years old with acute or convalescent COVID-19. The chain uses TRBV16 and TRBJ1-2; possible D gene TRBD1, 5 bases. The CDR3 DNA reads as TGTGCCAGCAGCCAACAGGTGACGGTCGGAAGGGGTGGCTACACCTTC. This sequence encodes CASSQQVTVGRGGYTF.